The clone carrying this TCR beta chain has just a few counts. This sample was included in a study of blood T cells in healthy people across ages. Next came a second PCR, run for about 7 to 11 cycles, which used a sample-barcoded 5' primer along with a J-beta primer mix. In TCRdb, the 5' RACE reads were re-called with MiXCR into one record per CDR3 protein. The sample yields some 1.5 million distinct CDR3 sequences, about 42% seen once. This sequence was found in a young woman in good health. Sample: blood.

In nucleotides, the CDR3 is TGTGCCAGCAGCGACGCAGGGGGCGCGTACCAAGAGACCCAGTACTTC. As protein: CASSDAGGAYQETQYF. The rearrangement uses TRBV9 and TRBJ2-5; 8 nucleotides match TRBD1. Germline lookup yields CDR1 SGDLS and CDR2 YYNGEE. CDR3 length equals 16 residues. The trim removed 3 bases at V and 0 bases at J, leaving 7 bases unmatched.